The 9 T cell receptor beta chains below were found in one sample sequenced in a study of shared clonotypes between healthy human individuals. Naive CD8 cells were CD45RO-negative, positively selected for CCR7, excluding terminally differentiated effector memory CD45RA+ cells. Sequencing used immunoSEQ multiplex PCR; TCRdb keeps in-frame clones, though not all of them. The top ten clones hold 0.85% to 1.2% of a sample with millions of clones, about 95% of them seen once. The specimen was naive CD8+ T cells sorted from blood. These receptors came from a man younger than 35 in good health.

The chain has TRBV6-6 and TRBJ2-1; D is unresolved. The CDR3 runs to 12 residues. Germline V lookup: CDR1 MNHNY, CDR2 SVGAGI (reference sequence). The germline V and J ends were trimmed by 0 bases and 6 bases, with 3 bases remaining between them. CDR3 in amino acids: CASSYSTNEQFF. As DNA, the CDR3 is TGTGCCAGCAGTTACTCGACCAATGAGCAGTTCTTC.

This rearrangement joins TRBV18 to TRBJ2-3; maybe TRBD1 (6 bases). Germline V gene lookup returns CDR1 KGHSH and CDR2 LQKENI. The CDR3 consists of 15 residues. Trimming cost V 2 bases and J 2 bases, with 11 bases left between them. The CDR3 sequence: CASSPVGTNTDTQYF. CDR3 DNA: TGTGCCAGCTCACCAGTCGGGACAAACACAGATACGCAGTATTTT.

The chain joins TRBV4-1 to TRBJ2-5, with TRBD2 matching 10 bases. Gene TRBJ2-7 matches the end of the DNA better, so the J call may be wrong. The CDR3 spans 15 residues. Germline V gene data show CDR1 as MGHRA and CDR2 as YSYEKL. The CDR3 sequence: CASSLGLALTYEQYF. The CDR3 DNA sequence: TGCGCCAGCAGCCTGGGACTAGCGCTTACCTACGAGCAGTACTTC.

The CDR3 sequence: CASNEGGTEAFF. The CDR3 nucleotides are TGTGCCAGCAACGAAGGGGGCACTGAAGCTTTCTTT. The chain combines TRBV6-5 with TRBJ1-1; maybe TRBD1 (6 bases). CDR3 size: 12 residues. Germline V lookup: CDR1 MNHEY, CDR2 SVGAGI. The V and J ends lost 7 bases and 4 bases respectively, with 10 bases between them.

Notes on this clone: Other nucleotide sequences in the sample specify the same CDR3. The chain joins TRBV7-6 to TRBJ2-5; the D is unclear. Looked up from germline, CDR1 is SGHVS and CDR2 is FNYEAQ. This CDR3 has 12 amino acids. Trimming cost V 0 bases and J 3 bases, with 2 bases left between them. The CDR3 nucleotides are TGTGCCAGCAGCTTAGCTGAAGAGACCCAGTACTTC. The encoded protein is CASSLAEETQYF.

The table lists this clone with a count of one. The chain joins TRBV30 to TRBJ2-1; TRBD2 aligns across 9 bases. The CDR3 extends over 17 amino acids. Germline values: CDR1 GTSNPN, CDR2 SVGIG (reference sequence). The J segment lost 6 bases and the V segment lost 7 bases, leaving 19 bases of the junction unmatched. The CDR3 region has the DNA TGTGCCTCGACACAGGGATCGACTAGCGGAGGGGGCAATGAGCAGTTCTTC. Residues: CASTQGSTSGGGNEQFF.

The CDR3 sequence is CASSDLAGGQETQYF. CDR3 coding DNA: TGTGCCAGCAGTGATTTAGCGGGGGGGCAAGAGACCCAGTACTTC. J is TRBJ2-5 and V is TRBV2; 11 positions match TRBD2. This CDR3 region has 15 residues. The germline V gene encodes CDR1 SNHLY and CDR2 FYNNEI. The V and J ends lost 3 bases and 2 bases, in that order; junction bases with no gene match: 2.

In its sample, this clone is medium-sized (0.01 to 0.1%). J is TRBJ1-2 and V is TRBV19, with 7 bases fitting TRBD1. Per the germline V gene, CDR1 is LNHDA and CDR2 is SQIVND (reference sequence). The CDR3 is made up of 14 amino acids. J lost 9 bases, V lost 7 bases, and 14 bases had no gene match. CDR3 sequence (DNA): TGTGCCAGTACCCTGACCCCGGGACAGAAAAGCTACACCTTC. It is translated as CASTLTPGQKSYTF.

This chain connects TRBV13 to TRBJ1-4; D is perhaps TRBD1 (5 bases). CDR1 and CDR2 (germline): PRHDT, FYEKMQ (reference sequence). V shed 4 bases and J shed 4 bases, with 16 bases lying between them. The CDR3 contains 16 residues. CDR3 amino acids: CASSSRGGKNNEKLFF. Here the CDR3 DNA reads TGTGCCAGCAGCTCCCGGGGCGGTAAGAATAATGAAAAACTGTTTTTT. Together with reference TRBV13 and TRBJ1-4, the CDR3 gives the full variable domain: AAGVIQSPRHLIKEKRETATLKCYPIPRHDTVYWYQQGPGQDPQFLISFYEKMQSDKGSIPDRFSAQQFSDYHSELNMSSLELGDSALYFCASSSRGGKNNEKLFFGSGTQLSVL.